This T cell receptor (beta chain) was identified during a study of patients and donors after allogeneic stem cell transplantation. TCRdb ran MiXCR on the RT-PCR reads and lists one entry per CDR3 protein. The sample shows about 960,000 distinct CDR3 sequences, 15% to 20% of them seen only once. V gave up 3 bases and J gave up 5 bases; unmatched junction bases: 8. The germline gives CDR1 SEHNR, CDR2 FQNEAQ (reference sequence). This CDR3 contains 15 residues. The chain couples TRBV7-9 to TRBJ1-1; 8 bases are a match to TRBD1. Sequencing was performed on blood, either unsorted or a sorted T cell fraction (not recorded which). The TCR sequence derives from a human donor who was either an allogeneic HSCT recipient or a stem cell or donor lymphocyte infusion donor (not recorded which). It is not recorded whose cells these are; they may come from a transplant donor. The CDR3 nucleotides read TGTGCCAGCAGCTTCTCAGGGGGCGCAGGGACTGAAGCTTTCTTT. It codes for CASSFSGGAGTEAFF.